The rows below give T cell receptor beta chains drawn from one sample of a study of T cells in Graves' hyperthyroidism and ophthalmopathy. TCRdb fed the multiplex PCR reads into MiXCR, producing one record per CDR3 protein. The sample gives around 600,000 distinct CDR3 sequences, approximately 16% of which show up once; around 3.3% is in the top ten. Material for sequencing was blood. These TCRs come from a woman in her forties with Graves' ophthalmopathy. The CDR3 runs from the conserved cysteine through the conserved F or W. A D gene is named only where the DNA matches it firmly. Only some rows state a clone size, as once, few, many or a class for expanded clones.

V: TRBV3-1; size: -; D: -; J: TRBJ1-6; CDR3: CASSQDVTDNSPLHF; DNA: TGTGCCAGCAGCCAAGATGTAACAGATAATTCACCCCTCCACTTT
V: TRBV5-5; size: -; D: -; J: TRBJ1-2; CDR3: CASRIGEGGYTF; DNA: TGTGCCAGCAGAATAGGGGAGGGAGGCTACACCTTC
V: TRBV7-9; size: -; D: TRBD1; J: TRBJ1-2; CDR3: CASSLKGQGYGYTF; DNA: TGTGCCAGCAGCTTAAAGGGACAGGGTTATGGCTACACCTTC
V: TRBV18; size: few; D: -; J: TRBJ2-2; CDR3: CASSPNPTGLTGGELFF; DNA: TGTGCCAGCTCACCAAATCCGACAGGCCTAACAGGCGGGGAGCTGTTTTTT
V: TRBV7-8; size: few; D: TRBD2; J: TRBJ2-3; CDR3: CASSSRLAGGQDTQYF; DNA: TGTGCCAGCAGCTCTCGACTAGCGGGAGGTCAGGATACGCAGTATTTT
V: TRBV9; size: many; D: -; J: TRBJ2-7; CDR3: CASSVGFSQYEQYF; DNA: TGTGCCAGCAGCGTAGGTTTTAGCCAGTACGAGCAGTACTTC
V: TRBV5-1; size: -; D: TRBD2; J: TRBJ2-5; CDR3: CASSFASGPRETQYF; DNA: TGCGCCAGCAGCTTTGCTAGCGGCCCTCGTGAGACCCAGTACTTC
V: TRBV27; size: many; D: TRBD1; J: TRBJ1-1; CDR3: CASSLLGTGMNTEAFF; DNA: TGTGCCAGCAGTTTATTGGGGACAGGGATGAACACTGAAGCTTTCTTT
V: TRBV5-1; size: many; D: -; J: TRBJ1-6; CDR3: CASSLTVSYNSPLHF; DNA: TGCGCCAGCAGCCTGACAGTCTCCTATAATTCACCCCTCCACTTT
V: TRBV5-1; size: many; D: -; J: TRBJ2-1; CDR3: CASSADGAVRNEQFF; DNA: TGCGCCAGCAGCGCGGACGGAGCCGTTCGCAATGAGCAGTTCTTC
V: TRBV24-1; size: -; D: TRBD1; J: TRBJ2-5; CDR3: CATSDWGTDQETQYF; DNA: TGTGCCACCAGTGATTGGGGGACAGATCAAGAGACCCAGTACTTC
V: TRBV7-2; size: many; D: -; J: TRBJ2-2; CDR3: CASSPELRVGELFF; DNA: TGTGCCAGCAGCCCCGAACTCAGAGTCGGGGAGCTGTTTTTT
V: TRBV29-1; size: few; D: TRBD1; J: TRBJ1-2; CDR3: CSVLPGTGGGIFYGYTF; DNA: TGCAGCGTCCTCCCCGGGACAGGGGGCGGAATCTTCTATGGCTACACCTTC
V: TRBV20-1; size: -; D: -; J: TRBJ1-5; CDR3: CSASDISNQPQHF; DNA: TGCAGTGCCTCGGACATTAGCAATCAGCCCCAGCATTTT
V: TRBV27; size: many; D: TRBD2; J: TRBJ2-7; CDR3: CASRDSGRKTYEQYF; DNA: TGTGCCAGTCGCGATAGCGGGAGGAAGACCTACGAGCAGTACTTC
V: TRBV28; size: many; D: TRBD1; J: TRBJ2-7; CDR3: CASSLWGGTGSSGGYEQYF; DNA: TGTGCCAGCAGTTTATGGGGAGGGACAGGGTCTAGCGGCGGCTACGAGCAGTACTTC
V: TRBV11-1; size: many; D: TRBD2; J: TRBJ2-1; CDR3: CASSFWQGGGNEQFF; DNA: TGTGCCAGCAGCTTTTGGCAGGGCGGGGGCAATGAGCAGTTCTTC
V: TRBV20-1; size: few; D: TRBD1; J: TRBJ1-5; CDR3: CILKTGEGQPQHF; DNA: TGCATCCTAAAAACAGGGGAGGGTCAGCCCCAGCATTTT
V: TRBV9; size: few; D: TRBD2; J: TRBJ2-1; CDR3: CASSPGTSGRATEQFF; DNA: TGTGCCAGCAGCCCCGGGACTAGCGGGAGGGCCACTGAGCAGTTCTTC
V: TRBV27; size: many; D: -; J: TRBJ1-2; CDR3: CASSYERYYGYTF; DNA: TGTGCCAGCAGTTACGAACGGTACTATGGCTACACCTTC
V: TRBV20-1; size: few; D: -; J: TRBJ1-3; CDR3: CSARPSSGNTIYF; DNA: TGCAGTGCTAGACCTAGCTCTGGAAACACCATATATTTT
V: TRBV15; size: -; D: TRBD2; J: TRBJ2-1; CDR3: CATSRLAGGHSEQFF; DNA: TGTGCCACCAGCAGACTAGCGGGGGGGCATTCTGAGCAGTTCTTC
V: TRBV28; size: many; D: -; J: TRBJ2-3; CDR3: CASKGGVYTQYF; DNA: TGTGCCAGCAAAGGTGGAGTGTATACGCAGTATTTT
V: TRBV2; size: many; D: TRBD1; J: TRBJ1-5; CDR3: CASSFDRATRNQPQHF; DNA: TGTGCCAGCAGTTTCGACAGGGCGACTCGCAATCAGCCCCAGCATTTT
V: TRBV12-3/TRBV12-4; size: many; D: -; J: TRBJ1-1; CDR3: CASSFDVGRGSLGAFF; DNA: TGTGCCAGCAGTTTTGATGTAGGCAGGGGCTCGTTGGGAGCTTTCTTT
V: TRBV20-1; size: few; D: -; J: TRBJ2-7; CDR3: CSISPGLNEQYF; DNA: TGCAGTATCTCTCCGGGACTTAACGAGCAGTACTTC
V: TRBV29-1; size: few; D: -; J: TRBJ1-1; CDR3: CSVGTPWVGNTEAFF; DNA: TGCAGCGTTGGGACCCCCTGGGTGGGGAACACTGAAGCTTTCTTT
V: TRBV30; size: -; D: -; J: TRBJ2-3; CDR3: CAWSAGTDTQYF; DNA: TGTGCCTGGAGTGCAGGCACAGATACGCAGTATTTT
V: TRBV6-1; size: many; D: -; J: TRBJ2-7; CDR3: CATQRTWGSSYEQYF; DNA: TGTGCCACTCAGCGAACGTGGGGGAGCTCCTACGAGCAGTACTTC
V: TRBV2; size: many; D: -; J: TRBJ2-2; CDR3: CASTITGLPGGSGELFF; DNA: TGTGCCAGCACTATAACCGGCCTCCCGGGGGGCAGCGGGGAGCTGTTTTTT
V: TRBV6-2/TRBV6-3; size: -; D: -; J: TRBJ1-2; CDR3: CASSPLGERSYGYTF; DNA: TGTGCCAGCAGTCCTCTGGGGGAAAGGAGCTATGGCTACACCTTC
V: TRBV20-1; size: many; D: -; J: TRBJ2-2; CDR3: CSALGGPNTGELFF; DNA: TGCAGTGCCCTCGGGGGACCGAACACCGGGGAGCTGTTTTTT
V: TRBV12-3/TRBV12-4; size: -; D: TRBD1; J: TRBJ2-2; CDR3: CASSWTGKANTGELFF; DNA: TGTGCCAGCAGTTGGACAGGGAAAGCGAACACCGGGGAGCTGTTTTTT
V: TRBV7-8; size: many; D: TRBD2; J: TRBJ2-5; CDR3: CASSLAFEREVQETQYF; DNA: TGTGCCAGCAGCTTAGCGTTTGAGCGGGAGGTTCAAGAGACCCAGTACTTC
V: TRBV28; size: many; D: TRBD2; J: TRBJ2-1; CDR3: CASRQGLAGGEDEQFF; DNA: TGTGCCAGCAGGCAGGGACTAGCGGGAGGGGAGGATGAGCAGTTCTTC
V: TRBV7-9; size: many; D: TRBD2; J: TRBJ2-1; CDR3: CASSLARLAGGSSYNEQFF; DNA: TGTGCCAGCAGCTTAGCGCGGCTAGCGGGAGGGAGCTCCTACAATGAGCAGTTCTTC
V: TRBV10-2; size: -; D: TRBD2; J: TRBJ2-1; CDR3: CASRRLAGWDEQFF; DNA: TGCGCCAGCAGGAGACTAGCGGGATGGGATGAGCAGTTCTTC
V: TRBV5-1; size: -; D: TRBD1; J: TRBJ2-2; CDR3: CASSVGQASTGELFF; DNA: TGCGCCAGCAGCGTAGGACAGGCCTCCACCGGGGAGCTGTTTTTT
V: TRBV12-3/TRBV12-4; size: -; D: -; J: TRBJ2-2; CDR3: CASKKGRLDTGELFF; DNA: TGTGCCAGCAAAAAAGGGCGTTTGGACACCGGGGAGCTGTTTTTT
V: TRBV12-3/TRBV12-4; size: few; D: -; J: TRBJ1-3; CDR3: CASSLDNSGNTIYF; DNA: TGTGCCAGCAGTTTAGACAACTCTGGAAACACCATATATTTT
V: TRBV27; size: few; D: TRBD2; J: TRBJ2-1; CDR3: CASSRTGTSFREQFF; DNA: TGTGCCAGCAGTCGAACCGGGACTAGTTTTAGAGAGCAGTTCTTC
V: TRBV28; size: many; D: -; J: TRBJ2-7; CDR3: CASSLWGEQYF; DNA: TGTGCCAGCAGTTTATGGGGCGAGCAGTACTTC
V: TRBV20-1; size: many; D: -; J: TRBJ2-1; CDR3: CSRGKYSNEQFF; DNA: TGCAGTCGCGGGAAGTATTCGAATGAGCAGTTCTTC
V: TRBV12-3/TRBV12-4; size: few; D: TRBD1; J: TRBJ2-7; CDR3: CASSSPWTGFSYEQYF; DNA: TGTGCCAGCAGTTCCCCCTGGACAGGGTTCTCCTACGAGCAGTACTTC
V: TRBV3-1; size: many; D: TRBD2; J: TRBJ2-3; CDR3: CASSQDASGGPTDTQYF; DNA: TGTGCCAGCAGCCAAGACGCTAGCGGGGGGCCCACAGATACGCAGTATTTT
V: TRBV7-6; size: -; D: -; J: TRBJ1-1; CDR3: CASSQQGGTTEAFF; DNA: TGTGCCAGCAGCCAGCAGGGAGGGACCACTGAAGCTTTCTTT
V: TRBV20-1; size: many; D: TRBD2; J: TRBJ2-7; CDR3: CSARSAGGPNEQYF; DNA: TGCAGTGCTAGATCTGCGGGAGGGCCCAACGAGCAGTACTTC
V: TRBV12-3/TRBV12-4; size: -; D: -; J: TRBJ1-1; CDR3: CASSLAQSEGEAFF; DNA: TGTGCCAGCAGTTTAGCCCAGTCGGAGGGTGAAGCTTTCTTT
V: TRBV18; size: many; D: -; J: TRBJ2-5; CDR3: CASSPRGGAETQYF; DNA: TGTGCCAGCTCACCACGTGGCGGGGCAGAGACCCAGTACTTC
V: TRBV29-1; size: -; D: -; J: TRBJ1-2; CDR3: CSVDSDTNYGYTF; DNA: TGCAGCGTTGATTCGGACACCAACTATGGCTACACCTTC
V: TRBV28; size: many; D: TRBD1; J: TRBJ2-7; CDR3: CASRLNRGGEQYF; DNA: TGTGCCAGCAGGTTAAACAGGGGCGGCGAGCAGTACTTC